Reported below is one T cell receptor beta chain. The antigen is not known. The data are from a study of cytomegalovirus exposure and HLA in healthy donors. Study findings and constraints: According to the study, roughly 160 TCR beta chains were cytomegalovirus-associated. Reported findings show TCR beta sequences accurately forecast HLA-A and HLA-B alleles in most subjects.

PCR involved 60 Vbeta and 13 Jbeta primers. Sequencing used immunoSEQ multiplex PCR; TCRdb keeps in-frame clones, though not all of them. The table lists 130,000 or so clones. This CDR3 comprises 16 residues. Trimming cost V 4 bases and J 8 bases, with 19 bases left between them. Germline CDR1 SGDLS, CDR2 YYNGEE. This rearrangement joins TRBV9 to TRBJ1-6; possibly TRBD1 for D (5 bases). Material for sequencing was PBMCs. The sequence derives from a woman aged 35 to 49 in good health and CMV-seronegative. CDR3 DNA: TGTGCCAGCAGCTTATTGTCGGGACTGGGGGATTCACCCCTCCACTTT. It yields the protein CASSLLSGLGDSPLHF. The whole variable domain, filled in from reference TRBV9 and TRBJ1-6, reads DSGVTQTPKHLITATGQRVTLRCSPRSGDLSVYWYQQSLDQGLQFLIQYYNGEERAKGNILERFSAQQFPDLHSELNLSSLELGDSALYFCASSLLSGLGDSPLHFGNGTRLTVT.